The source of this T cell receptor (beta chain) is a study of T-cell reconstitution after alpha-beta-depleted transplantation in children. Notes on this clonotype: Its specificity is unknown.

Unmatched junction bases numbered 15, after V lost 3 bases and J lost 0 bases. Germline V gene lookup returns CDR1 DFQATT and CDR2 SNEGSKA (reference sequence). CDR3 length: 21 amino acids. Unique molecular identifiers tagged the TCRbeta library. One entry per CDR3 protein results from TCRdb running MiXCR on the PCR reads. The sample yields about 290,000 distinct CDR3 sequences, 6% to 10% seen once. Study-level points and caveats: Some patients owed their high day-60 TCRbeta diversity to surviving recipient T cells and thymic progenitors. T cells produced anew were the main source of T-cell counts and diversity one year after transplant. Expanded graft clones, several hundred of them, were reportedly the source of alpha-beta T cells about two months after transplant.

This specimen was peripheral blood, taken 360 days after TCRalphabeta/CD19-depleted stem cell transplant. This sequence joins TRBV20-1 and TRBJ2-3, with 16 bases aligning to TRBD2. This receptor was taken from a female patient aged 2-10 years who had a stem cell transplant for Fanconi anemia, so the T cells may come from the graft donor. CDR3 nucleotide sequence: TGCAGTGCTAGGAACACCCCGGGACTAGCGGGGGGGAGAATTAGCACAGATACGCAGTATTTT. Protein: CSARNTPGLAGGRISTDTQYF.